This T cell receptor (beta chain) is drawn from a study of T-cell reconstitution after alpha-beta-depleted transplantation in children. Germline V gene sequence: CDR1 SGHTA, CDR2 FQGNSA. V trimming: 3 bases; J trimming: 6 bases; junction bases outside the gene matches: 11. This CDR3 is 15 amino acids long. Using unique molecular identifiers, the investigators prepared the TCRbeta library. From the PCR reads, TCRdb called clonotypes with MiXCR, one entry per CDR3 protein. The repertoire holds about 580,000 distinct CDR3 sequences, with 23% as singletons. This receptor was identified in a boy younger than two who had a stem cell transplant for acute myeloid leukemia, so the T cells may come from the graft donor. This chain joins TRBV7-2 and TRBJ2-7; 7 bases are a match to TRBD1. The specimen was PBMCs, mostly from graft donor cells, collected 360 days after TCRalphabeta/CD19-depleted stem cell transplant. The CDR3 is CASSLVRTGVLEQYF. CDR3 coding DNA: TGTGCCAGCAGCTTGGTTAGGACAGGTGTCCTCGAGCAGTACTTC. The variable domain in full, with the rest retrieved from reference TRBV7-2 and TRBJ2-7, is GAGVSQSPSNKVTEKGKDVELRCDPISGHTALYWYRQSLGQGLEFLIYFQGNSAPDKSGLPSDRFSAERTGGSVSTLTIQRTQQEDSAVYLCASSLVRTGVLEQYFGPGTRLTVT.